What follows are 23 T cell receptor beta chains derived from one specimen sequenced in a study of shared clonotypes between healthy human individuals. Clones were read by immunoSEQ multiplex PCR, and TCRdb kept only the in-frame ones, dropping some. Altogether 2.3 million or so clones are present, 85% to 95% being singletons, with the ten largest covering 0.39%. The source material was naive CD4+ T cells from PBMCs. Subset described: CD45RA+ positively selected. These receptor sequences come from a man between 18 and 35 years old in good health. Some clones in this sample may be carry-over from other donors' samples.

Only a few counts were recorded for this clone. The rearrangement links TRBV6-1 to TRBJ1-1; D uncertain. The CDR3 spans 15 residues. V was pared by 5 bases and J by 0 bases, with 13 bases between. Germline CDR1 and CDR2: MNHNS and SASEGT. DNA for the CDR3: TGTGCCAGCAGTAAAGGAGGCAGCTTGAACACTGAAGCTTTCTTT. Translated: CASSKGGSLNTEAFF.

The chain joins TRBV6-4 to TRBJ1-2; 7 positions agree with TRBD1. V was clipped by 6 bases and J by 6 bases; unmatched bases: 10. Per germline, CDR1 MRHNA and CDR2 SNTAGT. The CDR3 runs to 14 residues. The CDR3 region has the DNA TGTGCCAGCAGGGACCGGGACAGAGACGATGGCTACACCTTC. Its translation: CASRDRDRDDGYTF.

V gene TRBV1 combines with J gene TRBJ2-5; the DNA was not used to check the table's D call, TRBD2. TRBV1 is shown as a pseudogene. The CDR3 consists of 18 residues. CDR3 in DNA: TGCACCAGCAGCCAGGCTTTTACTAGCGGGGGTATCCAAGAGACCCAGTACTTC. Amino acids: CTSSQAFTSGGIQETQYF.

The V gene is TRBV10-3, the J gene TRBJ2-2, with 8 bases identical to TRBD1. The V gene end was trimmed by 8 bases and the J gene end by 2 bases; junction bases not matched to a gene: 10. Germline V CDR1 and CDR2: ENHRY, SYGVKD. The CDR3 length is 16 residues. CDR3 coding DNA: TGTGCCATCGGTGGGACAGGAGGGGGTAACACCGGGGAGCTGTTTTTT. Its translation is CAIGGTGGGNTGELFF.

V is TRBV9 and J is TRBJ2-7; the match to TRBD2 covers 10 bases. V lost 4 bases and J lost 1; bases outside the gene matches: 5. The CDR3 covers 15 residues. Germline CDR1 reads SGDLS; CDR2 reads YYNGEE. CDR3 bases: TGTGCCAGCAGCACCCTAGCGGGGGCTTCCTACGAGCAGTACTTC. Its protein product is CASSTLAGASYEQYF.

A single count supports this clone. The chain employs TRBV5-6 and TRBJ2-3, with no clear D. Germline loops: CDR1 SGHDT, CDR2 YYEEEE. The CDR3 runs 12 residues. V was cut by 0 bases and J by 7 bases, with 6 bases left in between. CDR3 sequence: CASSLESHTQYF. The CDR3 region has the DNA TGTGCCAGCAGCTTGGAATCGCATACGCAGTATTTT.

The gene calls are TRBV7-3 and TRBJ2-1, with D unclear. CDR1 is SGHTA and CDR2 is FQGTGA in the germline V gene. This CDR3 comprises 15 residues. Trimming stripped 5 bases from V and 3 bases from J, with 14 bases between. CDR3 sequence reads: CASSLRWALYNEQFF. CDR3 coding DNA: TGTGCCAGCAGCCTGCGATGGGCCCTCTACAATGAGCAGTTCTTC.

This chain links TRBV4-2 with TRBJ1-1; D is undetermined. The CDR3 is made up of 14 amino acids. V lost 3 bases, J lost 0 bases, and 8 bases lay in between. CDR1 LGHNA and CDR2 YNFKEQ come from the germline V gene. CDR3 coding DNA: TGTGCCAGCAGCCAGGGAGCTTTGAACACTGAAGCTTTCTTT. Protein: CASSQGALNTEAFF.

The V gene is TRBV27, the J gene TRBJ2-2; D is possibly TRBD1 (7 bases). The CDR3 sequence is 15 residues long. Germline V gene lookup returns CDR1 MNHEY and CDR2 SMNVEV (reference sequence). V was clipped by 5 bases and J by 4 bases, with 14 bases between them. In DNA form, the CDR3 reads TGTGCCAGCAGTCCCTACAGGGGAGGCACCGGGGAGCTGTTTTTT. It specifies CASSPYRGGTGELFF.

The rearrangement joins TRBV4-1 to TRBJ2-3; 8 positions agree with TRBD2. This CDR3 is 16 amino acids long. Per germline, CDR1 MGHRA and CDR2 YSYEKL. V was clipped by 3 bases and J by 2 bases; unmatched bases: 7. CDR3: CASSQLAGQFTDTQYF. In DNA form, the CDR3 reads TGCGCCAGCAGCCAGCTAGCGGGCCAGTTCACAGATACGCAGTATTTT.

This chain links TRBV14 with TRBJ2-7; the match to TRBD1 covers 12 bases. This CDR3 comprises 15 residues. The germline gives CDR1 SGHDN, CDR2 FVKESK. V lost 4 bases and J lost 3; bases outside the gene matches: 4. CDR3 nucleotide sequence: TGTGCCAGCAGCCGGGGACAGGGGGCTAACTACGAGCAGTACTTC. It encodes CASSRGQGANYEQYF.

The gene calls are TRBV6-5 and TRBJ1-4; D uncertain. Germline CDR1 and CDR2: MNHEY and SVGAGI. V was clipped by 0 bases and J by 14 bases, with 13 bases between them. This CDR3 has 13 residues. This chain's CDR3 is CASSYSLGSILFF. CDR3 bases: TGTGCCAGCAGTTACTCTCTCGGGTCCATTCTGTTTTTT.

The chain uses TRBV6-1 and TRBJ1-2; D remains ambiguous. Trimming shortened V by 5 bases and J by 4 bases, and 14 bases separated the two germline ends. The germline gives CDR1 MNHNS, CDR2 SASEGT. This CDR3 spans 14 amino acids. CDR3 DNA: TGTGCCAGCAGTTATAGTGGAGGCGGCTATGGCTACACCTTC. This sequence encodes CASSYSGGGYGYTF.

This chain connects TRBV6-5 to TRBJ2-1; D gene unclear. Germline CDR1 and CDR2: MNHEY and SVGAGI. The CDR3 is 11 amino acids. Trimming pared 9 bases from V and 8 bases from J, leaving 11 bases between. Written as DNA, the CDR3 is TGTGCCAGTGCTTTCGGCGATGAGCAGTTCTTC. Residues: CASAFGDEQFF.

Written as DNA, the CDR3 is TGTGCCAGCAGCCCAATGCGGGAGCAGTCCGAGCAGTTCTTC. Amino acids: CASSPMREQSEQFF. The genes are TRBV2 and TRBJ2-1, with 7 positions matching TRBD2. The CDR3 has 14 amino acids. Trimming took 6 bases from V and 10 from J; bases not matched to a gene: 12. Germline CDR1 SNHLY, CDR2 FYNNEI.

The V and J genes are TRBV28 and TRBJ2-6, with a possible D match to TRBD2 (6 bases). The CDR3 totals 16 residues. V lost 8 bases, J lost 2 bases, and 16 bases lay in between. Per the germline V gene, CDR1 is MDHEN and CDR2 is SYDVKM. The CDR3 protein is CASQGWGVPGANVLTF. In DNA, the CDR3 is TGTGCCAGCCAAGGCTGGGGGGTTCCTGGGGCCAACGTCCTGACTTTC.

Worth noting for this clone: This sample includes further DNA sequences coding for the same CDR3. This rearrangement joins TRBV6-5 to TRBJ1-4, with D unresolved. The germline V gene encodes CDR1 MNHEY and CDR2 SVGAGI. The CDR3 contains 13 residues. The V and J ends lost 4 bases and 3 bases respectively, with 6 bases between them. CDR3 sequence reads: CASSSTANEKLFF. The CDR3 nucleotides read TGTGCCAGCAGTTCCACGGCTAATGAAAAACTGTTTTTT.

This chain joins TRBV25-1 and TRBJ1-2; a weak D match, TRBD1 (6 bases). This CDR3 has 12 amino acids. Germline-derived CDR1 and CDR2 are MGHDK and SYGVNS. The V gene lost 5 bases and the J gene lost 7 bases, with 11 bases spanning the gap. CDR3 in DNA: TGTGCCAGCAGTTCAGGGGTGAGTGGCTACACCTTC. It specifies CASSSGVSGYTF.

This sequence joins TRBV6-1 and TRBJ2-7; perhaps TRBD2 as D (6 bases). V was trimmed by 1 base and J by 7 bases, leaving 26 bases between them. The CDR3 length is 18 residues. CDR1 is MNHNS, CDR2 SASEGT, per germline. This CDR3 reads CASSEGTTGAPPFREQYF. DNA of the CDR3: TGTGCCAGCAGTGAAGGGACTACAGGAGCACCTCCTTTTCGGGAGCAGTACTTC.

This chain links TRBV30 with TRBJ2-1; D may be TRBD1 (6 bases). Germline V lookup: CDR1 GTSNPN, CDR2 SVGIG (reference sequence). This CDR3 region has 14 residues. Trimming stripped 3 bases from V and 0 bases from J, with 9 bases between. CDR3 DNA sequence: TGTGCCTGGAGGAGGGGGAGCTCCTACAATGAGCAGTTCTTC. Translating gives CAWRRGSSYNEQFF. The full variable domain, rest sourced from reference TRBV30 and TRBJ2-1, is SQTIHQWPATLVQPVGSPLSLECTVEGTSNPNLYWYRQAAGRGLQLLFYSVGIGQISSEVPQNLSASRPQDRQFILSSKKLLLSDSGFYLCAWRRGSSYNEQFFGPGTRLTVL.

This clone was detected only a few times. The CDR3 DNA reads TGTGCCAGCGGACGACAGGGCGGCAATCAGCCCCAGCATTTT. Translated, it gives CASGRQGGNQPQHF. J is TRBJ1-5 and V is TRBV2, with 7 bases aligning to TRBD1. Germline trimming cut 8 bases from V and 2 bases from J; bases unmatched to any gene: 6. Germline V CDR1 and CDR2: SNHLY, FYNNEI. This CDR3 contains 14 residues.

V is TRBV7-9 and J is TRBJ2-7; D uncertain. Germline V lookup: CDR1 SEHNR, CDR2 FQNEAQ (reference sequence). The CDR3 spans 11 residues. V gave up 6 bases and J gave up 6 bases, with 9 bases separating them. The CDR3 bases are TGTGCCAGCAGTTCCTCTGTCGAGCAGTACTTC. It encodes CASSSSVEQYF.

This sequence joins TRBV28 and TRBJ1-2; 9 bases fit TRBD1. The V and J ends lost 5 bases and 4 bases, in that order; junction bases with no gene match: 14. Germline CDR1 MDHEN, CDR2 SYDVKM. The CDR3 is made up of 17 amino acids. The DNA for the CDR3 is TGTGCCAGCAGTAAACCGGGACAGGGAATCTCCGTCTATGGCTACACCTTC. This encodes CASSKPGQGISVYGYTF.